The entry that follows covers one T cell receptor (beta chain) sequence. The data were taken from a study of shared T cell receptors in the human thymus. Using immunoSEQ multiplex PCR, the repertoire was profiled, and TCRdb retains in-frame clones only, with some absent. The table lists about 730,000 clones, 80% to 90% of them singletons. This CDR3 is 18 amino acids long. With 4 bases clipped from V and 5 bases from J, the junction kept 13 bases outside the gene matches. Germline loops: CDR1 SNHLY, CDR2 FYNNEI. These data are also associated with another study on human thymus T cells. As that report states: Thymus specimens were resections from corrective heart surgery. Unrelated individuals had highly overlapping thymic repertoires, as reported in related research.

The chain has TRBV2 and TRBJ2-3, with 12 nucleotides matching TRBD2. The material sequenced was thymocytes. The TCR originated in a girl in the first two years of life with a congenital heart defect. The CDR3 DNA reads TGTGCCAGCAGTGGGGTCGCCCCGACTAGCGGGGGCTTAGATACGCAGTATTTT. It yields the protein CASSGVAPTSGGLDTQYF.